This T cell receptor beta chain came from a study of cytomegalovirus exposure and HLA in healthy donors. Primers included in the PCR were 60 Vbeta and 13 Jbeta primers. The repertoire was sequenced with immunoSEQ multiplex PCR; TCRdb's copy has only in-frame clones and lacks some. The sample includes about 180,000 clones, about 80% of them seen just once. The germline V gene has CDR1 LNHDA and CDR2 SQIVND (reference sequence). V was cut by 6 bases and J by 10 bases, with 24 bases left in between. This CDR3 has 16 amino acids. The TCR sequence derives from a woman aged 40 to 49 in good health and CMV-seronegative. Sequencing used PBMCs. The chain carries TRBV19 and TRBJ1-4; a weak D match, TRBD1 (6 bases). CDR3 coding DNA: TGTGCCAGTAGCGTAACCACAGGGAAGTACAGCGGAAAACTGTTTTTT. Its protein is CASSVTTGKYSGKLFF.